These T cell receptor beta chains were read from a single sample in a study of long-term antiretroviral therapy in people with HIV. Some clones are missing from TCRdb's copy, which holds only in-frame ones; the method was immunoSEQ multiplex PCR. The sample has about 26,000 clones; approximately 81% are singletons. Sequences were derived from unsorted PBMCs, sampled 4.8 years after starting antiretroviral therapy. These receptor sequences come from a middle-aged man with HIV. Both conserved end residues are part of each CDR3. D genes are given only for firm matches. Part of the rows lack a size; the others show once, few, many or a class for expanded clones.

>TRBJ2-5|TRBV18|TRBD1|-
CASSPFLTGGEETQYF
TGTGCCAGCTCACCATTTCTCACAGGGGGAGAAGAGACCCAGTACTTC
>TRBJ2-5|TRBV5-5|TRBD2|once
CASFLPSGGRETQYF
TGTGCCAGCTTCCTACCCAGCGGGGGTAGGGAGACCCAGTACTTC
>TRBJ1-3|TRBV4-1|-|once
CASSRSRDRGSGNTIYF
TGCGCCAGCAGCCGATCGAGGGATCGGGGCTCTGGAAACACCATATATTTT
>TRBJ2-5|TRBV18|TRBD2|once
CASSPTSGGAGETQYF
TGTGCCAGCTCACCAACCAGCGGGGGGGCCGGAGAGACCCAGTACTTC
>TRBJ2-7|TRBV2|TRBD2|-
CASESGGAYEQYF
TGTGCCTCAGAGAGCGGGGGGGCCTACGAGCAGTACTTC
>TRBJ2-7|TRBV11-2|-|-
CASSPLPGSEQYF
TGTGCCAGCAGCCCATTACCCGGGAGCGAGCAGTACTTC
>TRBJ1-5|TRBV4-3|TRBD1|few
CASSQEGTDQPQHF
TGCGCCAGCAGCCAGGAAGGGACAGATCAGCCCCAGCATTTT
>TRBJ2-1|TRBV7-2|TRBD2|few
CASSLEGTSGRFEQFF
TGTGCCAGCAGCTTAGAAGGGACTAGCGGGAGATTTGAGCAGTTCTTC
>TRBJ2-3|TRBV2|TRBD2|-
CASRSSGGRRVASTDTQYF
TGTGCCAGCAGATCTAGCGGGGGACGACGAGTGGCTAGCACAGATACGCAGTATTTT
>TRBJ1-1|TRBV18|-|-
CASSLQSVPGTEAFF
TGTGCCAGCTCACTTCAGTCTGTTCCGGGCACTGAAGCTTTCTTT
>TRBJ1-1|TRBV7-8|-|-
CASTYLEKVDTEAFF
TGTGCCAGCACCTATTTGGAGAAAGTAGACACTGAAGCTTTCTTT
>TRBJ1-4|TRBV5-1|-|-
CASSPRDKTLSNEKLFF
TGCGCCAGCAGCCCCCGGGACAAGACCCTGAGTAATGAAAAACTGTTTTTT
>TRBJ1-2|TRBV5-6|-|-
CASSLGGNYGYTF
TGTGCCAGCAGCTTGGGGGGTAACTATGGCTACACCTTC
>TRBJ1-1|TRBV30|TRBD1|-
CAGARGVSTEAFF
TGTGCCGGAGCCAGGGGGGTGTCGACTGAAGCTTTCTTT
>TRBJ2-1|TRBV10-3|-|-
CAGGANNEQFF
TGTGCAGGGGGGGCTAACAATGAGCAGTTCTTC
>TRBJ2-6|TRBV9|-|-
CASSASGANVLTF
TGTGCCAGCAGCGCCTCTGGGGCCAACGTCCTGACTTTC
>TRBJ1-3|TRBV5-1|TRBD1|-
CASSLEGAAGNTIYF
TGCGCCAGCAGCTTGGAGGGGGCGGCTGGAAACACCATATATTTT
>TRBJ2-7|TRBV23-1|TRBD1|once
CARTGSYEQYF
TGCGCCAGGACAGGGTCCTACGAGCAGTACTTC
>TRBJ2-7|TRBV7-2|-|few
CASSFQGSYEQYF
TGTGCCAGCAGCTTCCAGGGCTCCTACGAGCAGTACTTC
>TRBJ1-1|TRBV6-6|-|-
CASSYGSMNTEAFF
TGTGCCAGCAGTTATGGTTCGATGAACACTGAAGCTTTCTTT
>TRBJ2-7|TRBV7-7|TRBD1|-
CASSSGTGNYEQYF
TGTGCTAGCAGCTCCGGGACAGGGAACTACGAGCAGTACTTC
>TRBJ2-2|TRBV5-8|TRBD1|-
CASSRQGRDTGELFF
TGTGCCAGCAGCCGACAGGGAAGGGACACCGGGGAGCTGTTTTTT
>TRBJ2-7|TRBV28|TRBD2|few
CASSRTSLGQYF
TGTGCCAGCAGTCGGACTAGTCTGGGGCAGTACTTC
>TRBJ2-1|TRBV5-1|TRBD2|-
CASSTDGRGYNEQFF
TGCGCCAGCAGCACCGACGGGAGGGGGTACAATGAGCAGTTCTTC
>TRBJ1-2|TRBV4-3|-|-
CASSQDATGRGGYTF
TGCGCCAGCAGCCAAGATGCAACTGGACGGGGGGGCTACACCTTC
>TRBJ1-1|TRBV7-9|-|-
CASSPTVNTEAFF
TGTGCCAGCAGCCCCACAGTGAACACTGAAGCTTTCTTT
>TRBJ1-6|TRBV2|-|-
CASSARGFALHF
TGTGCCAGCAGTGCCAGGGGTTTCGCCCTCCACTTT
>TRBJ2-2|TRBV5-1|TRBD1|-
CASSWSDRVAGELFF
TGCGCCAGCAGCTGGTCTGACAGGGTTGCCGGGGAGCTGTTTTTT
>TRBJ1-5|TRBV28|TRBD1|-
CASSLPTGGINQPQHF
TGTGCCAGCAGTTTACCAACAGGGGGGATAAATCAGCCCCAGCATTTT
>TRBJ2-7|TRBV27|TRBD1|few
CASSFWDSPYEQYF
TGTGCCAGCAGTTTCTGGGACAGCCCCTACGAGCAGTACTTC
>TRBJ1-1|TRBV5-1|TRBD1|-
CASSLTTGTATEAFF
TGCGCCAGCAGCTTGACTACCGGGACAGCGACCGAAGCTTTCTTT
>TRBJ2-2|TRBV15|-|-
CATSSMFSTGELFF
TGTGCCACCAGCAGTATGTTCAGCACCGGGGAGCTGTTTTTT
>TRBJ2-3|TRBV7-2|TRBD2|once
CASSESLTGTIITQYF
TGTGCCAGCAGCGAATCGTTAACCGGGACTATAATAACGCAGTATTTT
>TRBJ2-2|TRBV10-3|TRBD1|few
CAIGQGVKTGELFF
TGTGCCATCGGACAGGGTGTTAAAACCGGGGAGCTGTTTTTT
>TRBJ1-5|TRBV6-6|-|-
CASNSGNQPQHF
TGTGCCAGCAACAGCGGAAATCAGCCCCAGCATTTT
>TRBJ2-1|TRBV6-6|TRBD2|-
CASRATSGALNEQFF
TGTGCCAGCAGAGCGACTAGCGGGGCCCTCAATGAGCAGTTCTTC
>TRBJ2-7|TRBV5-8|-|-
CASRPVGRATYEQYF
TGTGCCAGCAGACCCGTTGGGCGGGCCACCTACGAGCAGTACTTC
>TRBJ2-1|TRBV18|-|-
CASSPTSYNEQFF
TGTGCCAGCTCACCGACTAGTTACAATGAGCAGTTCTTC
>TRBJ2-1|TRBV5-1|-|-
CASSPTGSSYNEQFF
TGCGCCAGCAGCCCCACAGGGAGCTCCTACAATGAGCAGTTCTTC
>TRBJ2-3|TRBV5-4|-|-
CASSPRTDTQYF
TGTGCCAGCAGCCCCCGCACAGATACGCAGTATTTT
>TRBJ1-5|TRBV27|TRBD1|-
CASSLRTGYGQPQHF
TGTGCCAGCAGTTTGCGGACAGGGTACGGTCAGCCCCAGCATTTT
>TRBJ2-1|TRBV9|-|-
CASSVLGGWEQFF
TGTGCCAGCAGCGTCTTAGGGGGTTGGGAGCAGTTCTTC
>TRBJ2-3|TRBV30|TRBD2|-
CAWSTARLALSTDTQYF
TGTGCCTGGAGCACCGCCCGACTAGCTTTAAGCACAGATACGCAGTATTTT
>TRBJ2-1|TRBV6-1|TRBD2|-
CASSEKESGGYNEQFF
TGTGCCAGCAGTGAAAAGGAGAGCGGGGGATACAATGAGCAGTTCTTC
>TRBJ2-3|TRBV19|TRBD2|once
CASRDSGASTDTQYF
TGTGCCAGTAGGGATAGCGGGGCCAGCACAGATACGCAGTATTTT
>TRBJ2-7|TRBV18|-|once
CASSPGSGSGYEQYF
TGTGCCAGCTCACCCGGGTCGGGAAGCGGGTACGAGCAGTACTTC
>TRBJ1-3|TRBV4-2|-|-
CASSHHPPGTGNTIYF
TGTGCCAGCAGCCATCACCCCCCAGGCACTGGAAACACCATATATTTT
>TRBJ2-7|TRBV4-3|TRBD1|-
CASSQDSGQLFYEQYF
TGCGCCAGCAGCCAAGATTCGGGACAGCTTTTCTACGAGCAGTACTTC
>TRBJ2-1|TRBV19|TRBD2|-
CASKTSGGVYNEQFF
TGTGCCAGTAAGACTAGCGGGGGGGTCTACAATGAGCAGTTCTTC
>TRBJ2-7|TRBV10-3|TRBD2|-
CAIGTGGTSGRSYEQYF
TGTGCCATCGGGACAGGGGGGACTAGCGGGAGATCCTACGAGCAGTACTTC
>TRBJ1-1|TRBV6-5|-|-
CASSYGSQNTEAFF
TGTGCCAGCAGTTACGGTAGTCAGAACACTGAAGCTTTCTTT
>TRBJ2-3|TRBV2|-|-
CATPKGGVADTQYF
TGTGCCACCCCGAAAGGGGGAGTGGCAGATACGCAGTATTTT
>TRBJ2-7|TRBV11-2|TRBD1|-
CASSLDRGSSYEQYF
TGTGCCAGCAGCCTCGACAGGGGGAGCTCCTACGAGCAGTACTTC
>TRBJ2-1|TRBV5-1|-|-
CASKDGSAYYNEQFF
TGCGCCAGCAAAGATGGGTCAGCTTATTACAATGAGCAGTTCTTC